These T cell receptor beta chains were read from a single sample in a study of cytomegalovirus exposure and HLA in healthy donors. Here immunoSEQ multiplex PCR was the method, and the copy in TCRdb shows in-frame clones only, minus some. The table has approximately 280,000 clones, approximately 90% seen once. Sequenced input: PBMCs. The receptor source for this set is a middle-aged man in good health and CMV-seropositive. Both conserved end residues are part of each CDR3. A D gene is named only where the DNA matches it firmly. Where a row states a size, it is once, few, many or the class of an expanded clone; other rows omit it.

13 TRBJ2-7 - TRBV5-1 - TGCGCCAGCAGCTTGGACAGAGCCTACGAGCAGTACTTC CASSLDRAYEQYF
16 TRBJ2-7 - TRBV5-6 TRBD1 TGTGCCAGCAGCGAATTGGGACAGGCCCAATCCTACGAGCAGTACTTC CASSELGQAQSYEQYF
16 TRBJ2-2 - TRBV28 - TGTGCCAGCAGTTTATCCCTCGGGAGAGGCACCGGGGAGCTGTTTTTT CASSLSLGRGTGELFF
19 TRBJ2-1 - TRBV2 TRBD2 TGTGCCAGCAGAACCGGACTAGCGGGAGGGCCCAGCTCCTACAATGAGCAGTTCTTC CASRTGLAGGPSSYNEQFF
15 TRBJ2-5 - TRBV18 TRBD1 TGTGCCAGCTCCCCAGGGACAGGGGCCAAAGAGACCCAGTACTTC CASSPGTGAKETQYF
15 TRBJ2-3 - TRBV7-6 TRBD2 TGTGCCAGCAGCTTCGCGGGAGGGTCCACAGATACGCAGTATTTT CASSFAGGSTDTQYF
14 TRBJ2-7 - TRBV19 - TGTGCCAGTAGGGTTAACGGGAGAACCTACGAGCAGTACTTC CASRVNGRTYEQYF
18 TRBJ1-5 - TRBV28 - TGTGCCAGCAGCCGAATCCTCGGACGGGAGAATAGCAATCAGCCCCAGCATTTT CASSRILGRENSNQPQHF
16 TRBJ2-1 - TRBV27 - TGTGCCAGCAGTTACCTCTCTAGCTCCCTCTACAATGAGCAGTTCTTC CASSYLSSSLYNEQFF
14 TRBJ2-1 - TRBV29-1 TRBD2 TGCAGCGTTAAGGGGACTAGCGGGAGTGATGAGCAGTTCTTC CSVKGTSGSDEQFF
18 TRBJ2-6 - TRBV19 - TGTGCCAGCGCCCGAGGGGGTGGGCGGACCTCTGGGGCCAACGTCCTGACTTTC CASARGGGRTSGANVLTF
15 TRBJ1-1 - TRBV28 - TGTGCCAGCAGTTTTCTGGGCCACGAAAGGACTGAAGCTTTCTTT CASSFLGHERTEAFF
15 TRBJ1-4 - TRBV7-9 - TGTTCCAGCAGCCTCAACCAACTTCCTGATGAAAAACTGTTTTTT CSSSLNQLPDEKLFF
18 TRBJ2-5 - TRBV28 TRBD2 TGTGCCACTCAGGAGCCGGGACTAGCGGGAGGGGTCGGGGAGACCCAGTACTTC CATQEPGLAGGVGETQYF
15 TRBJ1-1 few TRBV4-2 TRBD1 TGTGCCAGCAGCCAATTTGTACAGGGGGCCACTGAAGCTTTCTTT CASSQFVQGATEAFF
15 TRBJ2-3 - TRBV27 - TGTGCCAGCAGTCCCCGTGGGGGCAGGGCAGATACGCAGTATTTT CASSPRGGRADTQYF
15 TRBJ2-7 once TRBV9 - TGTGCCAGCAGCGCTTCAGGAGGGAGCGGCCACGAGCAGTACTTC CASSASGGSGHEQYF
16 TRBJ1-5 once TRBV7-9 TRBD1 TGTGCCAGCAGCCAAAGTGGACAGGGAAGCAATCAGCCCCAGCATTTT CASSQSGQGSNQPQHF
16 TRBJ2-7 - TRBV4-1 TRBD2 TGCGCCAGCAGCCAAACTAGCGGGAGGGCCGCCTACGAGCAGTACTTC CASSQTSGRAAYEQYF
14 TRBJ2-7 - TRBV30 TRBD2 TGTGCCTGGAAATTTATAGCGGGACCCTACGAGCAGTACTTC CAWKFIAGPYEQYF
15 TRBJ2-1 - TRBV7-9 TRBD2 TGTGCCAGCAGCTTATGGTTAGCGGGAGAAGAGGAGCAGTTCTTC CASSLWLAGEEEQFF
15 TRBJ1-5 - TRBV28 TRBD1 TGTGCCAGCAGGACAGGGGGTAGTAGCAATCAGCCCCAGCATTTT CASRTGGSSNQPQHF
17 TRBJ1-1 - TRBV7-9 TRBD1 TGTGCCAGCAGTGTAGTGTACGGACAGGGATCAGAAACTGAAGCTTTCTTT CASSVVYGQGSETEAFF
12 TRBJ2-1 - TRBV11-2 TRBD1 TGTGCCAGCAGCTTAGACGGCAGGGGGACGTTCTTC CASSLDGRGTFF
14 TRBJ2-1 once TRBV7-3 - TGTGCCAGCAGCTTAAGCCTAGCGAGGCATGAGCAGTTCTTC CASSLSLARHEQFF
12 TRBJ2-7 - TRBV7-9 - TGTTCCAGCAGCCCTCGTTCGGGCGAGCAGTACTTC CSSSPRSGEQYF
13 TRBJ1-2 - TRBV10-3 - TGTGCCATCTTAGCCTTCCCCGACTATGGCTACACCTTC CAILAFPDYGYTF
15 TRBJ1-4 - TRBV5-1 TRBD1 TGCGCCAGCAGCTTGGAGACAGGGGGGAATGAAAAACTGTTTTTT CASSLETGGNEKLFF
17 TRBJ2-6 - TRBV4-1 TRBD1 TGCGCCAGCAGCCAGGGGACAGCACCCTCTGGGGCCAACGTCCTGACTTTC CASSQGTAPSGANVLTF
19 TRBJ2-1 - TRBV11-2 TRBD2 TGTGCCAGCAGCTTAGGCGGGCCTAGCGGGTTTAGCTCCTACAATGAGCAGTTCTTC CASSLGGPSGFSSYNEQFF
15 TRBJ1-1 few TRBV4-1 - TGCGCCAGCAGCCGCACCGGACAGATGAACACTGAAGCTTTCTTT CASSRTGQMNTEAFF